The rows below give T cell receptor beta chains drawn from one sample of a study of cytomegalovirus exposure and HLA in healthy donors. The table came from immunoSEQ multiplex PCR; TCRdb's copy has only in-frame clones and leaves some out. The sample has about 83,000 clones, 95% to 96% seen once. Sequencing was done on a sample of PBMCs. The receptor set was obtained from a young woman in good health and CMV-seronegative. The conserved cysteine and the conserved F or W are not part of the CDR3 here. Clone size, where shown, is once, few, many, or a class for clones that have expanded.

v_gene | abundance | CDR3aa
TRBV9 | . | ASSVASGSHTGELF
TRBV19 | once | ASTQTGFHGYT
TRBV27 | . | ASSWQAGASYEQY
TRBV4-1 | . | VSSQYLLAGGTDTQY
TRBV9 | . | ASSVEQSNQPQH
TRBV27 | . | ASRAPGQGSNGEQF
TRBV5-1 | . | ASSLLAGDVYEQY
TRBV19 | . | ASSMTGYTQPQH
TRBV5-6 | . | ASSLRDMNTEAF
TRBV19 | . | ASSIGQGETRTYNEQF
TRBV7-7 | . | ASSHPTGVVTGELF
TRBV19 | . | ASSIMAGGDLSYEQY
TRBV21-1 | . | ASSGQPPQETQY
TRBV13 | . | ASKEGLNYGYT
TRBV5-4 | . | ASSRTSGSPDTQY
TRBV27 | . | ASSLIQGAGGANVLT
TRBV7-9 | . | ASSLRTALMNEQF
TRBV6-5 | . | ASSLRQPQH
TRBV6-5 | . | ASSPGTANTEAF
TRBV5-1 | . | ASRENLSSGNTIY
TRBV10-3 | once | AISDRSPSGNTIY
TRBV5-5 | . | ASSLIGAEAF
TRBV5-6 | . | ASSPGTGSYEQY
TRBV27 | . | ASIGSGNEQF
TRBV30 | . | AWKGLALTEQF
TRBV2 | . | ASSPTERPWGSNTEAF
TRBV5-1 | . | ASSLGLAGGSGYNEQF
TRBV6-5 | . | ASSRGTGQETQY
TRBV27 | . | ASSSPNQEGPYEQY
TRBV6-4 | . | ASSQREGETQY
TRBV2 | . | ASSPLSGANVLT
TRBV10-3 | . | AISESTGQGKAGNTIY
TRBV10-2 | . | ASSATADYQPQH
TRBV18 | . | ASSPTGVYAEAF